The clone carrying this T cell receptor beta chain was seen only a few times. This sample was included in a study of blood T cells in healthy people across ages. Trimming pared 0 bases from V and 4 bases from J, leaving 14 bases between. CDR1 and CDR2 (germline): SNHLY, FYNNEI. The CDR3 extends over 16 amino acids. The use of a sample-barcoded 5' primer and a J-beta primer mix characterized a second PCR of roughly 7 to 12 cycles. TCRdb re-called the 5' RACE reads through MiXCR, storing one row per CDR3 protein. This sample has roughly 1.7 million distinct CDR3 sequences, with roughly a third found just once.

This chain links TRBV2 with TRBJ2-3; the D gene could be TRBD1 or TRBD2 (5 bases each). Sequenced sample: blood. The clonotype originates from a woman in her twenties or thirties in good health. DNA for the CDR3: TGTGCCAGCAGTGAAGCCGGGACCACAAAGGCAGATACGCAGTATTTT. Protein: CASSEAGTTKADTQYF.